These T cell receptor beta chains were read from a single sample in a study of pediatric ulcerative colitis. Data came from immunoSEQ multiplex PCR; TCRdb stores just in-frame clones and leaves some out. The sample yields some 15,000 clones, nearly 80% seen once. The specimen was gut tissue. The receptors here all came from a boy aged 10-17 years who was a control in a study of pediatric ulcerative colitis. Both conserved end residues are part of each CDR3. D genes are given only for firm matches. Clone size appears in some rows only: once, few, many, or a class for an expanded clone.

>TRBV20-1|NA|few|11|TRBJ1-1
TGCAGTGCCAAGGTTAACAGTCAAGCTTTCTTT
CSAKVNSQAFF
>TRBV7-9|NA|NA|14|TRBJ2-1
TGTGCCAGCGACACGTGGGGGGCGGGCAATGAGCAGTTCTTC
CASDTWGAGNEQFF
>TRBV5-1|NA|NA|14|TRBJ2-3
TGCGCCAGCGAGCTTGGCCAGCGCACAGATACGCAGTATTTT
CASELGQRTDTQYF
>TRBV5-1|NA|NA|13|TRBJ1-3
TGCGCCAGCGGGGGGGGCTCTGGAAACACCATATATTTT
CASGGGSGNTIYF
>TRBV6-1|TRBD2|NA|15|TRBJ2-7
TGTGCCAGCAGTGATAGGACTAGCGGGAGTTACGAGCAGTACTTC
CASSDRTSGSYEQYF
>TRBV28|NA|once|12|TRBJ2-3
TGTGCCAGCAGTAGGAGCGCAGATACGCAGTATTTT
CASSRSADTQYF
>TRBV5-1|NA|NA|14|TRBJ1-5
TGCGCCAGCAGCTTGGCAGGGAGGGGTCAGCCCCAGCATTTT
CASSLAGRGQPQHF
>TRBV7-2|NA|NA|14|TRBJ2-4
TGTGCCAGCAGCTTAGGAACTAGTGGAGACATTCAGTACTTC
CASSLGTSGDIQYF
>TRBV27|NA|NA|16|TRBJ2-1
TGTGCCAGCAGTTTCCTCGAAACGGGCTCCTACAATGAGCAGTTCTTC
CASSFLETGSYNEQFF
>TRBV7-3|NA|NA|17|TRBJ2-1
TGTGCCAGCAGCTACTTAACAGGTACGGATTCCTACAATGAGCAGTTCTTC
CASSYLTGTDSYNEQFF
>TRBV19|NA|NA|14|TRBJ1-4
TGTGCCAGTAGTGATGGGGGGTCGAGTGAAAAACTGTTTTTT
CASSDGGSSEKLFF
>TRBV15|TRBD1|once|14|TRBJ1-1
TGTGCCACCAGCAGAGGTAGTACAGGGGGTGAAGCTTTCTTT
CATSRGSTGGEAFF
>TRBV18|NA|once|19|TRBJ2-5
TGTGCCAGCTCACCAATGGGGGGCCAGGGAAGGTGGCACCAAGAGACCCAGTACTTC
CASSPMGGQGRWHQETQYF
>TRBV11-1|NA|once|19|TRBJ2-1
TGTGCCAGCAGCTTAGGGCCCCAGCGCGGGCGGGGTTCCTACAATGAGCAGTTCTTC
CASSLGPQRGRGSYNEQFF
>TRBV20-1|NA|NA|8|TRBJ1-5
TGCAGTGCCCCCGATTTCCATTTT
CSAPDFHF
>TRBV5-1|NA|NA|14|TRBJ1-1
TGCGCCAGCAGCTTGTCGACAGATAACACTGAAGCTTTCTTT
CASSLSTDNTEAFF
>TRBV6-6|NA|NA|15|TRBJ2-7
TGTGCCAGCATCCTAACGTCGCGTTTAACCTACGAGCAGTACTTC
CASILTSRLTYEQYF
>TRBV9|NA|NA|13|TRBJ1-2
TGTGCCAGCAGCTTAGACCAGGGAAATGGCTACACCTTC
CASSLDQGNGYTF
>TRBV6-1|NA|once|12|TRBJ1-4
TGTGCCAGCGGGAGGGGAGGGGAAAAACTGTTTTTT
CASGRGGEKLFF
>TRBV2|TRBD2|NA|13|TRBJ2-5
TGTGCCAGGGCGGGAGGGCCCTCCGAGACCCAGTACTTC
CARAGGPSETQYF
>TRBV6-1|NA|NA|14|TRBJ1-4
TGTGCCAGCAGTACGGGAGGGGAGGATGAAAAACTGTTTTTT
CASSTGGEDEKLFF
>TRBV7-3|NA|NA|14|TRBJ1-3
TGTGCCAGCAGCAACCGAAGCTCTGGAAACACCATATATTTT
CASSNRSSGNTIYF
>TRBV5-1|TRBD1|NA|16|TRBJ2-2
TGCGCCAGCAGCCGGGCACAGGGGAGAAACACCGGGGAGCTGTTTTTT
CASSRAQGRNTGELFF
>TRBV27|NA|NA|13|TRBJ1-1
TGTGCCAGCAGTTTATTCCACGGCACTGAAGCTTTCTTT
CASSLFHGTEAFF
>TRBV6-5|NA|NA|14|TRBJ2-7
TGTGCCAGCAGTTCCCTGTGGTCTGGCAACGAGCAGTACTTC
CASSSLWSGNEQYF
>TRBV5-1|TRBD2|NA|15|TRBJ2-3
TGCGCCAGCAGCATAGCGGGAGGGTCAGAGAATACGCAGTATTTT
CASSIAGGSENTQYF
>TRBV7-8|NA|few|15|TRBJ2-2
TGTGCCAGCAGCTTAGACGTGGAAAACACCGGGGAGCTGTTTTTT
CASSLDVENTGELFF
>TRBV4-3|NA|NA|15|TRBJ1-3
TGCGCCAGCAGCCAAGACGTTACCTCTGGAAACACCATATATTTT
CASSQDVTSGNTIYF
>TRBV11-2|NA|NA|12|TRBJ2-5
TGTGCCAGCAGCTTAGTAGGGGAGACCCAGTACTTC
CASSLVGETQYF
>TRBV9|TRBD1|NA|14|TRBJ1-3
TGTGCCAGCAGGAAGGGACAGGGTGGAAACACCATATATTTT
CASRKGQGGNTIYF
>TRBV27|TRBD2|NA|15|TRBJ2-7
TGTGCCAGCAGTCAACCCCGCGGGAGTAAACACGAGCAGTACTTC
CASSQPRGSKHEQYF
>TRBV6-5|TRBD2|NA|15|TRBJ2-1
TGTGCCAGCAGTCCCCTAGCGGGGGCCCGTAATGAGCAGTTCTTC
CASSPLAGARNEQFF
>TRBV28|NA|NA|14|TRBJ1-3
TGTGCCAGCAGTTTTTCTTACTCTGGAAACACCATATATTTT
CASSFSYSGNTIYF
>TRBV5-1|NA|NA|12|TRBJ2-7
TGCGCCAGCAGTAGGGACTTTGACGAGCAGTACTTC
CASSRDFDEQYF
>TRBV11-1|NA|NA|15|TRBJ1-2
TGTGCCAGCAGCTTTACACAGGGTTCTTTCTATGGCTACACCTTC
CASSFTQGSFYGYTF
>TRBV7-3|NA|once|15|TRBJ2-1
TGTGCCAGCAGCTTAGACGTTTCAGCCTACAATGAGCAGTTCTTC
CASSLDVSAYNEQFF
>TRBV20-1|NA|few|11|TRBJ1-1
TGCAGTGTCAGTTCGAGCACTGAAGCTTTCTTT
CSVSSSTEAFF
>TRBV5-4|NA|NA|17|TRBJ2-6
TGTGCCAGCAGCTCCGTGTTTGGGGCGGCTGGGGCCAACGTCCTGACTTTC
CASSSVFGAAGANVLTF
>TRBV7-7|NA|NA|13|TRBJ2-5
TGTGCTAGCAGTTGGTTGGGGGGCGAGACCCAGTACTTC
CASSWLGGETQYF
>TRBV7-9|NA|NA|16|TRBJ2-7
TGTGCCAGCAGCCCGACTCGAGTTATGCGGGACTACGAGCAGTACTTC
CASSPTRVMRDYEQYF
>TRBV19|NA|NA|13|TRBJ1-1
TGTGCCAGTACAAGGGATATGAACACTGAAGCTTTCTTT
CASTRDMNTEAFF
>TRBV15|NA|NA|14|TRBJ2-6
TGTGCCACCAGCAGAGATAGTGGGGCCAACGTCCTGACTTTC
CATSRDSGANVLTF
>TRBV28|TRBD1|NA|13|TRBJ1-4
TGTGCCAGCAGCTGGGACAGTAATGAAAAACTGTTTTTT
CASSWDSNEKLFF
>TRBV2|TRBD1|once|14|TRBJ1-2
TGTGCCAGCAGGGACCGGGACAGGATTGATGGCTACACCTTC
CASRDRDRIDGYTF